The clone carrying this T cell receptor (beta chain) came up many times. Its antigen is not identified. The record originates from a study of neurological immune-mediated disorders. Study-wide points: The absence of any CDR3 amino acid sequence shared by expanded clones across subjects suggests that repertoires were private in all groups.

Time point noted: longitudinal time-point 1 (baseline). The group of healthy controls was made up of people who were blood bank volunteers in Maryland, USA. The cDNA was produced through 5'RACE with 10-nucleotide random UMIs. TCRdb redid the calling of the 5' RACE reads with MiXCR, one entry per CDR3 protein. The data hold some 71,000 distinct CDR3 sequences, with roughly a tenth observed a single time. The germline V gene has CDR1 SNHLY and CDR2 FYNNEI. This CDR3 has 11 amino acids. With 8 bases removed from V and 5 bases from J, the gap between germline ends came to 10 bases. This receptor was obtained from a man aged 30-40 years in good health. This chain joins TRBV2 and TRBJ2-7; D not certain. Sequenced: PBMCs. CDR3 bases: TGTGCCAGCGCCCAACGTCACGAGCAGTACTTC. This encodes CASAQRHEQYF.